These 17 T cell receptor beta chains share one sample of origin, sequenced in a study of Graves' ophthalmopathy and Graves' hyperthyroidism. RNA transcripts were the source from which TCR beta CDR3 regions were amplified. The first round was an RT-PCR with HTBI primers, and the second round was a multiplex PCR. TCRdb re-analysed the multiplex PCR reads in MiXCR, keeping a single row per CDR3 protein. The sample includes 600,000 to 950,000 distinct CDR3 sequences, roughly two fifths of them seen just once. Sequencing input: peripheral blood. Receptor source: an adult man with Graves' ophthalmopathy.

This clonotype has a count of ten or more. The chain joins TRBV29-1 to TRBJ2-5; tentatively, D is TRBD2 (5 bases). Germline-derived CDR1 and CDR2 are SQVTM and ANQGSEA. V lost 0 bases, J lost 5 bases, and 10 bases lay in between. This CDR3 spans 13 amino acids. The CDR3 sequence: CSVEELVGETQYF. In DNA form, the CDR3 reads TGCAGCGTTGAAGAACTAGTTGGGGAGACCCAGTACTTC.

This clonotype was detected a few times. The chain carries TRBV7-9 and TRBJ2-7; TRBD2 is a possible D gene (6 bases). The germline V gene encodes CDR1 SEHNR and CDR2 FQNEAQ (reference sequence). CDR3 length equals 13 residues. V dropped 5 bases and J dropped 7 bases, with 15 bases sitting between them. CDR3 in DNA: TGTGCCAGCAGCCCGACGACGGCGGGGGAGCAGTACTTC. It specifies CASSPTTAGEQYF.

This clonotype was detected a few times. A much larger clone sits a single nucleotide away, making a read error possible. This chain joins TRBV7-2 and TRBJ2-7, with 8 bases identical to TRBD2. The CDR3 runs 12 residues. V trimming: 6 bases; J trimming: 5 bases; junction bases outside the gene matches: 3. Germline CDR1 and CDR2: SGHTA and FQGNSA. In DNA, the CDR3 is TGTGCCAGCAGACCCGGGGGGGACGAGCAGTACTTC. Protein: CASRPGGDEQYF.

This clonotype was seen repeatedly, ten times or more. The chain employs TRBV9 and TRBJ2-6; D is perhaps TRBD1 or TRBD2 (5 bases each). Germline lookup yields CDR1 SGDLS and CDR2 YYNGEE. This CDR3 is built from 16 residues. Deletions cut 3 bases from V and 8 bases from J, with 18 bases between. CDR3 amino acids: CASSASSGPPSNVLTF. In nucleotides, the CDR3 is TGTGCCAGCAGCGCGAGTTCGGGACCCCCCTCCAACGTCCTGACTTTC. The whole variable domain, remainder taken from reference TRBV9 and TRBJ2-6, is DSGVTQTPKHLITATGQRVTLRCSPRSGDLSVYWYQQSLDQGLQFLIQYYNGEERAKGNILERFSAQQFPDLHSELNLSSLELGDSALYFCASSASSGPPSNVLTFGAGSRLTVL.

The V call is TRBV2, the J call TRBJ1-6, with no clear D. The CDR3 extends over 14 amino acids. Trimming took off 5 bases at V and 7 bases at J, with 12 bases between the two ends. Germline V gives CDR1 SNHLY, CDR2 FYNNEI. For the CDR3, the DNA is TGTGCCAGCAGTTATTTAGCGGGAAATTCACCCCTCCACTTT. Translating it yields CASSYLAGNSPLHF.

This clonotype was counted only a few times. The rearrangement uses TRBV6-6 and TRBJ2-7; TRBD1 matches 8 bases. The CDR3 has 15 amino acids. With 2 bases clipped from V and 3 bases from J, the junction kept 6 bases outside the gene matches. CDR1 is MNHNY, CDR2 SVGAGI, per germline (reference sequence). CDR3 sequence (DNA): TGTGCCAGCAGTTACCTGGGACAGGAACGCTACGAGCAGTACTTC. Protein: CASSYLGQERYEQYF.

In this sample, this clonotype turned up many times. The J gene is TRBJ1-2, the V gene TRBV2, with D perhaps TRBD1 (5 bases). The CDR3 has 13 amino acids. Germline CDR1 reads SNHLY; CDR2 reads FYNNEI. V lost 6 bases and J 4 bases, leaving 12 bases between the germline ends. Here the CDR3 DNA reads TGTGCCAGCAGCTACTCGGGACTCTATGGCTACACCTTC. It yields the protein CASSYSGLYGYTF.

V and J are TRBV5-1 and TRBJ1-1; 12 positions agree with TRBD1. Trimming at V came to 5 bases and at J to 4 bases, leaving 6 bases not matched to a gene. The germline CDR1 and CDR2 sequences are SGHRS and YFSETQ. CDR3 length: 15 residues. The CDR3, as DNA: TGCGCCAGCAGGGGGGACAGGGGGCGAAGCACTGAAGCTTTCTTT. Its protein product is CASRGDRGRSTEAFF.

This clonotype was counted only a few times. The V gene is TRBV6-1, the J gene TRBJ1-1, with D unclear. Between the trimmed V and J ends, which lost 5 bases and 2 bases, there was a span of 15 bases. CDR1 is MNHNS and CDR2 is SASEGT in the germline V gene. This CDR3 has 15 residues. The CDR3 loop is CASSLSATLNTEAFF. The CDR3 region has the DNA TGTGCCAGCAGTTTATCGGCGACACTTAACACTGAAGCTTTCTTT.

In regard to this clonotype: No conserved phenylalanine or tryptophan ends this CDR3, so it is likely a read error. The V call is TRBV19, the J call TRBJ1-1; D gene uncertain. V was shortened by 3 bases and J by 1 base, with 6 bases between the two germline ends. This CDR3 contains 13 residues. Germline V lookup: CDR1 LNHDA, CDR2 SQIVND (reference sequence). The CDR3 DNA is TGTGCCAGTAGTATGGTGGGGAACACTGAAGCTTTCCTT. Its protein product is CASSMVGNTEAFL.

In regard to this clonotype: A single base separates this from a much larger clone, so it may be a read error. The chain uses TRBV7-2 and TRBJ1-3, with no clear D. Germline V gene data show CDR1 as SGHTA and CDR2 as FQGNSA. Trimming took off 10 bases at V and 0 bases at J, with 13 bases between the two ends. The CDR3 is made up of 14 amino acids. The CDR3: CANGRGISGNTIYF. CDR3 coding DNA: TGTGCCAACGGTAGAGGCATCTCTGGAAACACCATATATTTT.

The chain recombines TRBV15 with TRBJ1-1; 8 nucleotides line up with TRBD1. The CDR3 spans 13 residues. Germline CDR1 LNHNV, CDR2 YYDKDF (reference sequence). With V trimmed by 8 bases and J by 10 bases, 12 bases remained unmatched. The CDR3 DNA follows: TGTGCCACCGCACAGGGGGATGGCTCTGGAGCTTTCTTT. This encodes CATAQGDGSGAFF.

As to this clonotype: The junction differs from germline at one of its ends, possibly a read error. The chain uses TRBV7-9 and TRBJ2-7; TRBD1 matches at 10 bases. The CDR3 loop spans 14 amino acids. Germline assignment: CDR1 SEHNR and CDR2 FQNEAQ (reference sequence). The CDR3 spells CARSEGQGFYEQYF. The CDR3 nucleotides are TGTGCCCGCAGCGAGGGACAGGGGTTCTACGAGCAGTACTTC.

The chain couples TRBV7-9 to TRBJ2-7; D gene uncertain. The CDR3 extends over 14 amino acids. The V and J ends lost 1 base and 4 bases respectively, with 11 bases between them. CDR1 and CDR2 from the germline V gene are SEHNR and FQNEAQ (reference sequence). DNA for the CDR3: TGTGCCAGCAGCTTAGAGTGGAAGAGGTACGAGCAGTACTTC. Translating it yields CASSLEWKRYEQYF.

This clonotype appeared a few times. The J gene is TRBJ2-2, the V gene TRBV7-9; D perhaps matches TRBD2 (6 bases). The germline V gene has CDR1 SEHNR and CDR2 FQNEAQ (reference sequence). Trimming removed 8 bases at V and 6 bases at J, with 16 bases between. The CDR3 is 14 residues long. CDR3: CASGRNRRAGELFF. CDR3 sequence (DNA): TGTGCCAGCGGAAGGAACAGGAGGGCCGGGGAGCTGTTTTTT.

The J gene is TRBJ1-3, the V gene TRBV29-1; no definite D call. The CDR3 extends over 14 amino acids. The germline V gene has CDR1 SQVTM and CDR2 ANQGSEA. In DNA form, the CDR3 reads TGCAGTGAAGGTGGCAGAGGCTCTGGAAACACCATATATTTT. Translated, it gives CSEGGRGSGNTIYF.

The chain uses TRBV20-1 and TRBJ1-2; 10 bases align to TRBD1. This CDR3 has 15 residues. V shed 4 bases, J shed 4 bases, and the junction held 9 bases outside the gene matches. Looked up from germline, CDR1 is DFQATT and CDR2 is SNEGSKA (reference sequence). The CDR3 nucleotides read TGCAGTGCTACCGATGGGACAGGGGAGCGCTATGGCTACACCTTC. Protein product: CSATDGTGERYGYTF.